Listed below are T cell receptor beta chains from one sample, sequenced in a study of neoadjuvant anti-PD-1 for oral cavity cancer. Method: immunoSEQ multiplex PCR; TCRdb's copy keeps in-frame clones and lacks some. The sample consists of 6,000 to 8,500 clones, roughly 50% of them appearing once. The input for sequencing was tumor tissue, taken before nivolumab (anti-PD-1) treatment. The receptors stem from a person between 35 and 79 years old with oral cavity squamous cell carcinoma. Both conserved end residues are part of each CDR3. D genes are given only for firm matches. Expanded clones get a size class; other rows say once, few or many, or leave the size out.

TRBJ2-1 | TRBD2 | TRBV7-3 | few | CASSLAGGPNEQFF | TGTGCCAGCAGCTTAGCGGGAGGGCCGAATGAGCAGTTCTTC
TRBJ1-1 | - | TRBV10-3 | - | CAISERGLVEAFF | TGTGCCATCAGTGAGCGGGGGTTGGTTGAAGCTTTCTTT
TRBJ1-6 | - | TRBV6-5 | once | CASSYSTGYNSPLHF | TGTGCCAGCAGTTACTCCACAGGATATAATTCACCCCTCCACTTT
TRBJ1-2 | - | TRBV29-1 | few | CSVGDLTGTGNGYTF | TGCAGCGTTGGGGATTTAACAGGGACCGGGAATGGCTACACCTTC
TRBJ1-5 | - | TRBV6-7 | few | CACQGPVGCSNQPQHF | TGTGCCTGCCAGGGGCCGGTCGGGTGTAGCAATCAGCCCCAGCATTTT
TRBJ2-1 | TRBD1 | TRBV7-2 | - | CASSLRQGIYNEQFF | TGTGCCAGCAGCTTACGACAGGGTATCTACAATGAGCAGTTCTTC
TRBJ2-5 | TRBD1 | TRBV5-1 | few | CASSSPGTGDETQYF | TGCGCCAGCAGCTCCCCCGGGACAGGGGATGAGACCCAGTACTTC
TRBJ2-2 | - | TRBV7-6 | - | CASSLEVGLVRGELFF | TGTGCCAGCAGCTTAGAGGTCGGACTGGTTCGGGGGGAGCTGTTTTTT
TRBJ1-2 | - | TRBV11-2 | - | CASSLGPGDVEGYTF | TGTGCCAGCAGCTTAGGTCCAGGGGATGTGGAGGGCTACACCTTC
TRBJ2-7 | - | TRBV5-1 | - | CASSLVQGVDEQYF | TGCGCCAGCAGCTTGGTGCAGGGAGTAGACGAGCAGTACTTC
TRBJ2-1 | TRBD2 | TRBV4-1 | few | CASSQVGTRREQFF | TGCGCCAGCAGCCAAGTGGGGACTAGGAGGGAGCAGTTCTTC
TRBJ1-1 | - | TRBV27 | few | CASSITGAAMNTEAFF | TGTGCCAGCAGTATTACGGGGGCGGCAATGAACACTGAAGCTTTCTTT
TRBJ2-7 | TRBD1 | TRBV18 | few | CASSPGTGKAEQYF | TGTGCCAGCTCACCCGGGACAGGGAAGGCCGAGCAGTACTTC
TRBJ2-2 | TRBD2 | TRBV2 | few | CASIQGTTVNTGELFF | TGTGCCAGCATCCAAGGGACTACCGTGAACACCGGGGAGCTGTTTTTT
TRBJ2-7 | - | TRBV6-1 | - | CASSHVYEQYF | TGTGCCAGCAGTCATGTCTACGAGCAGTACTTC
TRBJ1-6 | - | TRBV25-1 | few | CASSQGLRPLHF | TGTGCCAGCAGTCAGGGACTTCGACCCCTCCACTTT
TRBJ2-5 | - | TRBV18 | once | CASSPYGYQETQYF | TGTGCCAGCTCACCATACGGGTACCAAGAGACCCAGTACTTC
TRBJ2-2 | - | TRBV10-1 | - | CASSETRGNGELFF | TGCGCCAGCAGTGAGACAAGGGGGAACGGGGAGCTGTTTTTT
TRBJ2-7 | - | TRBV28 | - | CASSASGGRYEQYF | TGTGCCAGCAGCGCCTCAGGGGGGAGATACGAGCAGTACTTC
TRBJ2-3 | TRBD2 | TRBV11-2 | - | CASSILAGNTDTQYF | TGTGCCAGCAGCATTTTAGCGGGGAACACAGATACGCAGTATTTT
TRBJ2-5 | TRBD2 | TRBV5-1 | - | CASSAPSAGGRQETQYF | TGCGCCAGCAGCGCCCCGAGTGCGGGGGGGCGCCAAGAGACCCAGTACTTC
TRBJ1-1 | - | TRBV30 | - | CAWSVTKRTEAFF | TGTGCCTGGAGTGTAACAAAGCGTACTGAAGCTTTCTTT
TRBJ1-5 | - | TRBV2 | - | CASSGGVYSNQPQHF | TGTGCCAGCAGTGGAGGGGTGTATAGCAATCAGCCCCAGCATTTT